This T cell receptor (beta chain) was identified in a study of cytomegalovirus exposure and HLA in healthy donors. Points from the study as a whole: Most of the TCR beta V segments (in an earlier analysis) were productive either about 87% or about 30% of the time. In a later analysis, donors in an Asian-associated ancestry cluster reportedly had fewer N-insertions in productive TCRs than the cohort mean.

The PCR had 60 Vbeta and 13 Jbeta primers. Only in-frame clones appear in the TCRdb table, and some are missing; sequencing was by immunoSEQ multiplex PCR. The data show roughly 95,000 clones, 82% seen once. Concerning this clone itself: What it binds is not known.

CDR3 length: 11 residues. Trimming pared 4 bases from V and 10 bases from J, leaving 7 bases between. The germline V gene encodes CDR1 WSHSY and CDR2 SAAADI. The TCR originated in a man in his thirties or forties in good health and CMV-seropositive. The genes are TRBV10-2 and TRBJ1-4; D not resolved. The sequencing sample was made of PBMCs. CDR3 region: CASSGAGKLFF. DNA of the CDR3: TGCGCCAGCAGTGGTGCCGGAAAACTGTTTTTT.